These T cell receptor beta chains were read from a single sample in a study of control samples from healthy donors and cancer patients. Sequencing was performed with immunoSEQ multiplex PCR; in TCRdb, only in-frame clones are kept and a portion is missing. This sample has approximately 110,000 clones, with about 89% found just once. The sequenced sample was blood. Source of these receptors: a woman between 18 and 29 years old in good health. CDR3s include the opening cysteine and the closing phenylalanine or tryptophan. The D gene is left open where the match is weak. Expanded clones are given a class, and other clones once, few, many or no size at all.

v_gene	len	j_gene	abundance	d_gene	CDR3nt	CDR3aa
TRBV6-5	12	TRBJ2-3	.	.	TGTGCCAGCAGTAACCCGCCAGATACGCAGTATTTT	CASSNPPDTQYF
TRBV7-9	12	TRBJ2-1	.	TRBD1	TGTGCCAGCAGCTTCGAGGGGACAGGGCAGTTCTTC	CASSFEGTGQFF
TRBV7-3	14	TRBJ2-3	.	.	TGTGCCAGCAGCTTGCAGGGCGGGACAGATACGCAGTATTTT	CASSLQGGTDTQYF
TRBV6-5	14	TRBJ2-5	once	.	TGTGCCAGCAGTTGGGGTCTAACTCAAGAGACCCAGTACTTC	CASSWGLTQETQYF
TRBV27	14	TRBJ2-7	.	TRBD2	TGTGCCAGCAGTCCCACTAGCGGGAGCTACGAGCAGTACTTC	CASSPTSGSYEQYF
TRBV7-9	14	TRBJ1-1	.	.	TGTGCCAGCAGCTTAGGGCAGGGAAGCACTGAAGCTTTCTTT	CASSLGQGSTEAFF
TRBV28	16	TRBJ2-1	.	TRBD1	TGTGCCAGCAGTGTGCTAGGGGACAGGGGGGGCCATGAGCAGTTCTTC	CASSVLGDRGGHEQFF
TRBV18	16	TRBJ2-4	.	.	TGTGCCAGCTCAGCCGACAGGCCCACTGCCGGAGGAGCGGTAAGCTTC	CASSADRPTAGGAVSF
TRBV28	15	TRBJ2-3	.	.	TGTGCCAGCAGCCCTGGGGGCAGGGCTCCAGATACGCAGTATTTT	CASSPGGRAPDTQYF
TRBV28	15	TRBJ2-2	once	TRBD2	TGTGCCAGCAGTGAGACTAGCGGGAGGACCGGGGAGCTGTTTTTT	CASSETSGRTGELFF
TRBV10-3	17	TRBJ1-3	.	.	TGTGCCATCAGTGAGTCAGGACGGAGGAGCTCTGGAAACACCATATATTTT	CAISESGRRSSGNTIYF
TRBV30	15	TRBJ1-6	.	.	TGTGCCTGGACTGAACTCGGGTCGGAGGGTTCACCCCTCCACTTT	CAWTELGSEGSPLHF
TRBV4-2	15	TRBJ1-5	.	.	TGTGCCAGCAGCGTCGACGGGGTTGGCAGTCAGCCCCAGCATTTT	CASSVDGVGSQPQHF
TRBV29-1	12	TRBJ2-7	.	TRBD1	TGCAGCGCCGGGACAGGTTTTTACGAGCAGTACTTC	CSAGTGFYEQYF
TRBV6-2/TRBV6-3	19	TRBJ2-5	.	TRBD2	TGTGCCAGCAGCCCCCCGGGGACTAGCGGGGGGGCGCAGCAAGAGACCCAGTACTTC	CASSPPGTSGGAQQETQYF
TRBV7-3	13	TRBJ2-2	.	.	TGTGCCAGCAGCTCAGGGAACACCGGGGAGCTGTTTTTT	CASSSGNTGELFF
TRBV5-1	17	TRBJ2-3	.	.	TGCGCCAGCAGCTTGGCGGAAATTGGGACGGGCTCGGATACGCAGTATTTT	CASSLAEIGTGSDTQYF
TRBV10-3	15	TRBJ2-5	.	.	TGTGCCATCAGTGAGGGAGCGGACAGACGAGAGACCCAGTACTTC	CAISEGADRRETQYF
TRBV28	10	TRBJ1-1	.	.	TGTGCCAGCGGGGGCACTGAAGCTTTCTTT	CASGGTEAFF
TRBV29-1	11	TRBJ2-2	.	.	TGCAGCGTTGAGTGGGGAGGGGAGCTGTTTTTT	CSVEWGGELFF
TRBV28	16	TRBJ2-7	.	TRBD1	TGTGCCAGCAGTCCCTACAGTCCGACAGGGGTCCACGAGCAGTACTTC	CASSPYSPTGVHEQYF
TRBV3-1/TRBV3-2	14	TRBJ2-2	.	.	TGTGCCAGCACAAAGGTCGGGGGCACCGGGGAGCTGTTTTTT	CASTKVGGTGELFF
TRBV29-1	12	TRBJ2-4	once	.	TGCAGCGTTGAAATTCTGGGGGACATTCAGTACTTC	CSVEILGDIQYF
TRBV28	15	TRBJ1-2	.	.	TGTGCCAGCACCCCCCCAGGGAGGCTTAACTATGGCTACACCTTC	CASTPPGRLNYGYTF
TRBV7-6	15	TRBJ1-1	.	.	TGTGCCAGCAGCCCCGGGACGGGACGGGACACTGAAGCTTTCTTT	CASSPGTGRDTEAFF
TRBV30	13	TRBJ1-6	few	.	TGTGCCTGGATGGGGGGGCTCATTTCACCCCTCCACTTT	CAWMGGLISPLHF
TRBV18	14	TRBJ1-1	.	.	TGTGCCAGCTCACTCTGGACGGGGAACACTGAAGCTTTCTTT	CASSLWTGNTEAFF
TRBV19	13	TRBJ1-1	.	.	TGTGCCAGTAGTATACAGCCGAACACTGAAGCTTTCTTT	CASSIQPNTEAFF
TRBV6-4	14	TRBJ1-2	.	TRBD1	TGTGCCAGCAGTGACTCGGCAGGGGGCTATGGCTACACCTTC	CASSDSAGGYGYTF
TRBV6-5	14	TRBJ1-4	.	TRBD1	TGTGCCAGCAAGAGACAGGGGAGTAATGAAAAACTGTTTTTT	CASKRQGSNEKLFF
TRBV25-1	15	TRBJ2-6	once	.	TGTGCCAGCAGTAGGCTTGACTCTGGGGCCAACGTCCTGACTTTC	CASSRLDSGANVLTF
TRBV7-6	15	TRBJ2-3	.	.	TGTGCCAGCAGCTCGGGACTCGGGCGAGGAGATACGCAGTATTTT	CASSSGLGRGDTQYF
TRBV24-1	15	TRBJ2-1	.	.	TGTGCCACCAGCCGGGGGTGGCAGGAGAACAATGAGCAGTTCTTC	CATSRGWQENNEQFF
TRBV2	12	TRBJ1-3	few	.	TGTGCCAAGCAGGGGCAGGAAAACACCATATATTTT	CAKQGQENTIYF
TRBV7-2	15	TRBJ2-7	.	TRBD2	TGTGCCAGCAGCTTAAGGGCGGGAGCCCCCTACGAGCAGTACTTC	CASSLRAGAPYEQYF
TRBV25-1	13	TRBJ1-2	.	.	TGTGCCAGCGGTAAAAGCGGTAACTATGGCTACACCTTC	CASGKSGNYGYTF
TRBV7-8	16	TRBJ2-3	.	TRBD1	TGTGCCAGCAGCCCCCGGGACAGAGGGGGCACAGATACGCAGTATTTT	CASSPRDRGGTDTQYF
TRBV2	17	TRBJ2-5	.	TRBD1	TGTGCCAGCAGTGGATGGGGGACAGGGAGGGGTCAAGAGACCCAGTACTTC	CASSGWGTGRGQETQYF
TRBV30	15	TRBJ2-1	.	TRBD1	TGTGCCTGGAGCTCAACCGGGACAGGAGGGAGAAAGCAGTTCTTC	CAWSSTGTGGRKQFF
TRBV19	17	TRBJ2-4	.	TRBD1	TGTGCCAGTAGTATGTCAGGGACAGTAAAAACCAAAAACATTCAGTACTTC	CASSMSGTVKTKNIQYF
TRBV7-8	15	TRBJ1-5	.	TRBD1	TGTGCCAGCAGCAAGCCGGGACAGGGCAATCAGCCCCAGCATTTT	CASSKPGQGNQPQHF
TRBV5-1	18	TRBJ2-7	.	.	TGCGCCAGCAGCTTACCCACCCTAAAACAGGGATTCACCTACGAGCAGTACTTC	CASSLPTLKQGFTYEQYF
TRBV29-1	11	TRBJ1-2	.	.	TGCAGCGTGGAAGGGTCCTATGGCTACACCTTC	CSVEGSYGYTF
TRBV19	17	TRBJ1-2	.	.	TGTGCCAGTACCTCCCCCCCCGGGCCCGGGCGGCGGAACGGCTACACCTTC	CASTSPPGPGRRNGYTF